One and the same sample provided the 20 T cell receptor beta chains below, sequenced in a study of OX40 agonist ivuxolimab in advanced cancers. TCRdb's copy holds only in-frame clones and misses some; the assay was immunoSEQ multiplex PCR. This table holds around 110,000 clones, approximately 90% found once. The source material was CD4+ or CD8+ T cells sorted from blood, sampled in a trial of the OX40 agonist ivuxolimab. All receptors come from an adult with an advanced solid tumor such as melanoma, head and neck, liver or kidney cancer.

The gene calls are TRBV5-4 and TRBJ1-2, with D unclear. Trimming took 4 bases from V and 7 from J, leaving 17 bases between them. The length of the CDR3 is 14 residues. Looked up from germline, CDR1 is SGHNT and CDR2 is YYREEE (reference sequence). The CDR3 loop is CASSNTYEGSGYTF. The CDR3 DNA sequence: TGTGCCAGCAGCAATACGTACGAAGGAAGTGGCTACACCTTC.

The chain employs TRBV7-2 and TRBJ1-3, with 7 bases matching TRBD1. Per germline, CDR1 SGHTA and CDR2 FQGNSA. The V gene end was trimmed by 3 bases and the J gene end by 3 bases; junction bases not matched to a gene: 2. CDR3 length: 14 amino acids. CDR3: CASSFGTVGNTIYF. Written as DNA, the CDR3 is TGTGCCAGCAGCTTCGGGACAGTTGGAAACACCATATATTTT.

This chain uses TRBV27 with TRBJ2-7, with D perhaps TRBD2 (7 bases). The CDR3 extends over 16 amino acids. Germline-derived CDR1 and CDR2 are MNHEY and SMNVEV (reference sequence). The V and J ends lost 3 bases and 2 bases respectively, with 17 bases between them. This CDR3 is CASSFEGGAYTYEQYF. In nucleotides, the CDR3 is TGTGCCAGCAGTTTCGAAGGGGGGGCCTATACCTACGAGCAGTACTTC.

The genes are TRBV19 and TRBJ1-2, with D perhaps TRBD1 (5 bases). Germline V lookup: CDR1 LNHDA, CDR2 SQIVND (reference sequence). The V gene lost 7 bases and the J gene lost 4 bases, with 19 bases spanning the gap. The length of the CDR3 is 15 residues. CDR3 bases: TGTGCCAGTACCCCCGGAGGGGCGTCCTCCTATGGCTACACCTTC. This gives the protein CASTPGGASSYGYTF.

This clone was counted once. The V call is TRBV7-2, the J call TRBJ2-7; D is unresolved. The CDR3 consists of 13 residues. Germline assignment: CDR1 SGHTA and CDR2 FQGNSA. V was pared by 1 base and J by 4 bases, with 8 bases between. The CDR3 DNA reads as TGTGCCAGCAGCTTAGGGGCCCCATACGAGCAGTACTTC. Amino acid sequence: CASSLGAPYEQYF.

Within the sample, this clone is medium-sized (0.01 to 0.1%). The chain combines TRBV5-1 with TRBJ2-7; tentative D call: TRBD2 (5 bases). This CDR3 has 13 residues. Between the trimmed V and J ends, which lost 0 bases and 5 bases, there was a span of 9 bases. The germline V gene encodes CDR1 SGHRS and CDR2 YFSETQ. This CDR3 reads CASSLELVDEQYF. The CDR3 region has the DNA TGCGCCAGCAGCTTGGAACTAGTCGACGAGCAGTACTTC. Drawing the rest from reference TRBV5-1 and TRBJ2-7, the complete variable domain is KAGVTQTPRYLIKTRGQQVTLSCSPISGHRSVSWYQQTPGQGLQFLFEYFSETQRNKGNFPGRFSGRQFSNSRSEMNVSTLELGDSALYLCASSLELVDEQYFGPGTRLTVT.

V is TRBV7-9 and J is TRBJ2-1; 15 bases are a match to TRBD2. Unmatched junction bases numbered 15, after V lost 8 bases and J lost 7 bases. The CDR3 totals 18 residues. From germline, CDR1 is SEHNR and CDR2 FQNEAQ (reference sequence). The CDR3 region is CASLLAGLAGGAENEQFF. The DNA of the CDR3 is TGTGCCAGCCTACTAGCGGGACTAGCGGGAGGTGCTGAAAATGAGCAGTTCTTC.

This rearrangement joins TRBV4-2 to TRBJ1-1; no clear D gene. The CDR3 runs to 15 residues. CDR1 and CDR2 (germline): LGHNA, YNFKEQ. V lost 2 bases to trimming and J lost 1 base, with 11 bases between them. In DNA form, the CDR3 reads TGTGCCAGCAGCCAATCGGGTGAGGGGAACACTGAAGCTTTCTTT. Its protein product is CASSQSGEGNTEAFF.

This clone was recorded once. The rearrangement joins TRBV28 to TRBJ1-1; D is perhaps TRBD1 (6 bases). Germline CDR1 is MDHEN and CDR2 is SYDVKM. Trimming removed 6 bases from V and 6 bases from J, with 20 bases in between. This CDR3 has 15 residues. In nucleotides, the CDR3 is TGTGCCAGCAGAGGGGGGACCGCGGCCCGTCCTGAAGCTTTCTTT. It specifies CASRGGTAARPEAFF. The complete variable domain, with remaining parts taken from reference TRBV28 and TRBJ1-1, reads DVKVTQSSRYLVKRTGEKVFLECVQDMDHENMFWYRQDPGLGLRLIYFSYDVKMKEKGDIPEGYSVSREKKERFSLILESASTNQTSMYLCASRGGTAARPEAFFGQGTRLTVV.

The chain links TRBV5-1 to TRBJ2-1; the D gene is possibly TRBD2 (6 bases). CDR1 and CDR2 from the germline V gene are SGHRS and YFSETQ. V shed 4 bases and J shed 6 bases, with 23 bases lying between them. The CDR3 is 17 residues long. CDR3 nucleotide sequence: TGCGCCAGCAGCATAGGCCACGGGGGAGTGGGTGGCAATGAGCAGTTCTTC. Translating gives CASSIGHGGVGGNEQFF. Full variable domain (missing parts from reference TRBV5-1 and TRBJ2-1): KAGVTQTPRYLIKTRGQQVTLSCSPISGHRSVSWYQQTPGQGLQFLFEYFSETQRNKGNFPGRFSGRQFSNSRSEMNVSTLELGDSALYLCASSIGHGGVGGNEQFFGPGTRLTVL.

V and J are TRBV19 and TRBJ1-5; D unresolved. V lost 0 bases to trimming and J lost 4 bases, with 10 bases between them. Germline loops: CDR1 LNHDA, CDR2 SQIVND (reference sequence). There are 15 residues in the CDR3. This CDR3 is CASSIERTDNQPQHF. Here the CDR3 DNA reads TGTGCCAGTAGTATAGAACGGACTGATAATCAGCCCCAGCATTTT.

V gene TRBV28 combines with J gene TRBJ2-1, with D uncertain. The CDR3 is made up of 15 amino acids. V lost 5 bases and J 0 bases, leaving 11 bases between the germline ends. The germline CDR1 and CDR2 sequences are MDHEN and SYDVKM. The CDR3 is CASSLTGNSYNEQFF. The CDR3 DNA follows: TGTGCCAGCAGTCTGACTGGGAACTCCTACAATGAGCAGTTCTTC.

In this sample, this clone turned up a few times. CDR3 in amino acids: CASSPGQAVSGNTIYF. For the CDR3, the DNA is TGTGCCAGCTCACCCGGACAGGCCGTCTCTGGAAACACCATATATTTT. The chain has TRBV18 and TRBJ1-3; 7 nucleotides line up with TRBD1. With 3 bases clipped from V and 0 bases from J, the junction kept 5 bases outside the gene matches. In germline, CDR1 is KGHSH, CDR2 LQKENI. The CDR3 sequence is 16 residues long.

This chain uses TRBV28 with TRBJ2-6; D ambiguous. Germline CDR1 and CDR2: MDHEN and SYDVKM. With 2 bases removed from V and 2 bases from J, the gap between germline ends came to 16 bases. The CDR3 is 18 amino acids. This CDR3 is CASSLNSAGRAGANVLTF. DNA of the CDR3: TGTGCCAGCAGTTTAAATTCAGCCGGAAGAGCTGGGGCCAACGTCCTGACTTTC.

The rearrangement joins TRBV9 to TRBJ2-1; 8 nucleotides align to TRBD2. Germline CDR1 reads SGDLS; CDR2 reads YYNGEE. The CDR3 loop spans 14 amino acids. V was clipped by 6 bases and J by 7 bases; unmatched bases: 9. CDR3 residues: CASTPTAGENEQFF. CDR3 DNA sequence: TGTGCCAGCACCCCCACAGCGGGAGAAAATGAGCAGTTCTTC.

The CDR3 here is CASRKGTYEQYF. CDR3 bases: TGTGCCAGCAGAAAGGGTACCTACGAGCAGTACTTC. The chain carries TRBV27 and TRBJ2-7; D is undetermined. The CDR3 is 12 amino acids. Germline values: CDR1 MNHEY, CDR2 SMNVEV (reference sequence). V lost 6 bases to trimming and J lost 2 bases, with 8 bases between them.

The chain's CDR3 is CASDGTMNTEAFF. CDR3 coding DNA: TGTGCCAGCGATGGGACTATGAACACTGAAGCTTTCTTT. This chain uses TRBV2 with TRBJ1-1, with a tentative D call TRBD1 (5 bases). The CDR3 consists of 13 residues. Trimming pared 8 bases from V and 0 bases from J, leaving 10 bases between. Germline CDR1 SNHLY, CDR2 FYNNEI.

V and J are TRBV6-6 and TRBJ1-1; 7 positions match TRBD1. Germline V gene sequence: CDR1 MNHNY, CDR2 SVGAGI (reference sequence). The junction had 6 bases not matched to a gene; V was cut back by 4 bases and J by 4 bases. The CDR3 is 14 amino acids. The CDR3 region has the DNA TGTGCCAGCAGTTTAACAGGGGTTGGCACTGAAGCTTTCTTT. It specifies CASSLTGVGTEAFF.

V is TRBV2 and J is TRBJ2-3; 8 nucleotides agree with TRBD2. J was trimmed by 6 bases and V by 4 bases; bases with no gene match: 12. The CDR3 totals 16 residues. Looked up from germline, CDR1 is SNHLY and CDR2 is FYNNEI. CDR3: CASSGAGLVASDTQYF. The CDR3 nucleotides read TGTGCCAGCAGTGGGGCGGGACTAGTGGCGTCGGATACGCAGTATTTT.

This clone was seen once. At one end the junction does not follow the germline gene, possibly because of a read error. This chain uses TRBV5-1 with TRBJ2-7; TRBD1 matches 9 bases. The CDR3 length is 15 residues. Germline lookup yields CDR1 SGHRS and CDR2 YFSETQ. In DNA, the CDR3 is TGCGCCAGCAGTTTGGAGGGACAGGGCCCCTACGAGCAGTACTTC. It codes for CASSLEGQGPYEQYF.